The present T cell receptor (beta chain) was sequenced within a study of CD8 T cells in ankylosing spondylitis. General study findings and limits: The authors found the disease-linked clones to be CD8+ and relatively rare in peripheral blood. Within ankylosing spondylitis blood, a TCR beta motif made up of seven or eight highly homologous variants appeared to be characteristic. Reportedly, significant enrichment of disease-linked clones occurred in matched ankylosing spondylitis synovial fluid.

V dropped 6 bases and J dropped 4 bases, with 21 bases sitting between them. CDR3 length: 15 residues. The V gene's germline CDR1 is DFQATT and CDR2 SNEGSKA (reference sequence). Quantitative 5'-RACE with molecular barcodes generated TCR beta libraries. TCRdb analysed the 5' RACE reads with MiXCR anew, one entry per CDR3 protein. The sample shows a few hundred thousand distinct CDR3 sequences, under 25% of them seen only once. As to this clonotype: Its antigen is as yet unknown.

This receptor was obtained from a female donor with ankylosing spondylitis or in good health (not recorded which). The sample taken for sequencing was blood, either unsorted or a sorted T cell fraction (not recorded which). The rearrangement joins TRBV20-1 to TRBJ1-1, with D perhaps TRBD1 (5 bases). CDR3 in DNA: TGCAGTGCCCTTCCTCCCCGGGGGTCCGGCACTGAAGCTTTCTTT. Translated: CSALPPRGSGTEAFF.